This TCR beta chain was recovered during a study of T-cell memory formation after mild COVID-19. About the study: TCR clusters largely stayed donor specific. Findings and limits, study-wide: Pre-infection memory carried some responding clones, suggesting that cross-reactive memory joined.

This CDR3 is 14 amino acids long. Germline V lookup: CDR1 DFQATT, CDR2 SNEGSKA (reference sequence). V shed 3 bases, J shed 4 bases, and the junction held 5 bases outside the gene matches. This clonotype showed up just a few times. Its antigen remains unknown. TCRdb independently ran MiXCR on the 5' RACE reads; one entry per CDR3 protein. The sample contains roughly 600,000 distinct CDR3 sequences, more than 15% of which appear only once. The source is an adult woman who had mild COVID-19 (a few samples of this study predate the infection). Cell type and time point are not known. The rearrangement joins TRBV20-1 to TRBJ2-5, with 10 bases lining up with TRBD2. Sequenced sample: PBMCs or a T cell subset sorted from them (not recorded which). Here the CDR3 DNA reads TGCAGTGCTAGTGACGGGACTAGCGCAGAGACCCAGTACTTC. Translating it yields CSASDGTSAETQYF.